Each of the 18 T cell receptor beta chains below was sequenced from the same sample in a study of Ad26.COV2.S vaccination and SARS-CoV-2 variants. Here immunoSEQ multiplex PCR was the method, and the copy in TCRdb shows in-frame clones only, minus some. Among roughly 240,000 clones listed, over 75% were seen once. Treatment meaning: some 19 received Ad26.COV2.S at low or high dose, single or two shots; 5 received placebo; per-sample allocation not given. Repertoires come from day 63 after the first vaccine or placebo injection. This specimen consisted of peripheral blood, obtained in a trial of Ad26.COV2.S vaccine versus placebo. These receptor sequences come from a person aged 18 to 59 who received the Ad26.COV2.S COVID-19 vaccine or a placebo.

The chain couples TRBV28 to TRBJ1-1; maybe TRBD1 (5 bases). Trimming left V 7 bases short and J 0 bases short, with 21 bases between. This CDR3 region has 17 residues. The germline V gene has CDR1 MDHEN and CDR2 SYDVKM. CDR3 nucleotides: TGTGCCAGCACCCAGGGCCCGGATTGGGGAATGAACACTGAAGCTTTCTTT. Residues: CASTQGPDWGMNTEAFF.

The V call is TRBV14, the J call TRBJ2-7; possible D gene TRBD1, 5 bases. Trimming took off 1 base at V and 6 bases at J, with 10 bases between the two ends. The CDR3 spans 13 residues. In germline, CDR1 is SGHDN, CDR2 FVKESK. The CDR3 here is CASSQAWGIEQYF. The CDR3, as DNA: TGTGCCAGCAGCCAAGCGTGGGGCATCGAGCAGTACTTC. Full variable domain (remainder filled in from reference TRBV14 and TRBJ2-7): EAGVTQFPSHSVIEKGQTVTLRCDPISGHDNLYWYRRVMGKEIKFLLHFVKESKQDESGMPNNRFLAERTGGTYSTLKVQPAELEDSGVYFCASSQAWGIEQYFGPGTRLTVT.

V is TRBV4-3 and J is TRBJ1-5; no definite D call. Germline V lookup: CDR1 LGHNA, CDR2 YSLEER. The CDR3 covers 13 residues. V gave up 4 bases and J gave up 3 bases, with 7 bases separating them. The CDR3 DNA sequence: TGCGCCAGCAGCCTATTCCCCAATCAGCCCCAGCATTTT. It specifies CASSLFPNQPQHF.

The J gene is TRBJ1-4, the V gene TRBV4-2; a possible D gene is TRBD1 (5 bases). Germline values: CDR1 LGHNA, CDR2 YNFKEQ. The CDR3 consists of 13 residues. This CDR3 reads CASGGVGGEKLFF. CDR3 coding DNA: TGTGCTAGCGGGGGGGTCGGAGGGGAAAAACTGTTTTTT.

This clone was observed a single time. The V gene is TRBV5-1, the J gene TRBJ2-5, with TRBD2 matching 13 bases. Losses at the gene ends were 5 bases for V and 5 bases for J; bases not matched to a gene: 12. Germline V gene sequence: CDR1 SGHRS, CDR2 YFSETQ. This CDR3 has 17 residues. The chain's CDR3 is CASRLRLAGGSRETQYF. CDR3 nucleotide sequence: TGCGCCAGCAGGCTCCGACTAGCGGGGGGAAGTAGGGAGACCCAGTACTTC.

The V call is TRBV5-5, the J call TRBJ1-1, with 10 bases aligning to TRBD1. V lost 5 bases and J lost 0; bases outside the gene matches: 13. CDR1 SGHKS and CDR2 YYEKEE come from the germline V gene (reference sequence). This CDR3 has 18 amino acids. In nucleotides, the CDR3 is TGTGCCAGCAGGCAGGACAGGGGGAGCATAACTATGAACACTGAAGCTTTCTTT. Residues: CASRQDRGSITMNTEAFF.

The chain couples TRBV7-8 to TRBJ1-5; 9 positions agree with TRBD1. The CDR3 has 15 amino acids. Trimming at V came to 1 base and at J to 6 bases, leaving 4 bases not matched to a gene. The germline CDR1 and CDR2 sequences are SGHVS and FQNEAQ. Written as DNA, the CDR3 is TGTGCCAGCAGCTTAGGGGGACAGGGAGGTCAGCCCCAGCATTTT. This encodes CASSLGGQGGQPQHF.

The V call is TRBV4-3, the J call TRBJ2-3; D ambiguous. Per the germline V gene, CDR1 is LGHNA and CDR2 is YSLEER. V lost 4 bases and J 0 bases, leaving 11 bases between the germline ends. This CDR3 has 15 amino acids. CDR3 coding DNA: TGCGCCAGCAGCCGCTCTCTTTTCAGCACAGATACGCAGTATTTT. Protein product: CASSRSLFSTDTQYF.

The chain joins TRBV6-5 to TRBJ1-3, with D unresolved. This CDR3 region has 16 residues. Trimming pared 0 bases from V and 0 bases from J, leaving 9 bases between. Germline-derived CDR1 and CDR2 are MNHEY and SVGAGI. CDR3 nucleotides: TGTGCCAGCAGTTACTCCAGGATTGTCTCTGGAAACACCATATATTTT. Translated, it gives CASSYSRIVSGNTIYF.

The chain links TRBV5-1 to TRBJ1-1, with D perhaps matching TRBD1 (6 bases). With 4 bases removed from V and 1 base from J, the gap between germline ends came to 14 bases. The CDR3 extends over 15 amino acids. Per germline, CDR1 SGHRS and CDR2 YFSETQ. The CDR3 is CASSHGGQRNTEAFF. The DNA of the CDR3 is TGCGCCAGCAGCCATGGAGGACAGCGGAACACTGAAGCTTTCTTT.

V and J are TRBV7-2 and TRBJ2-2, with D uncertain. Trimming took off 2 bases at V and 3 bases at J, with 7 bases between the two ends. The germline V gene encodes CDR1 SGHTA and CDR2 FQGNSA. The CDR3 runs to 14 residues. CDR3 sequence (DNA): TGTGCCAGCAGCTTATCCCGAGACACCGGGGAGCTGTTTTTT. It encodes CASSLSRDTGELFF.

The J gene is TRBJ1-2, the V gene TRBV19; D ambiguous. Germline CDR1 reads LNHDA; CDR2 reads SQIVND (reference sequence). The CDR3 covers 12 residues. Trimming took 7 bases from V and 2 from J, leaving 8 bases between them. CDR3 DNA: TGTGCCAGTAAAGGACGGAACTATGGCTACACCTTC. Protein sequence: CASKGRNYGYTF.

The chain is built from TRBV4-3 and TRBJ1-3, with D maybe TRBD1 (5 bases). V lost 0 bases, J lost 0 bases, and 9 bases lay in between. The CDR3 extends over 16 amino acids. Germline loops: CDR1 LGHNA, CDR2 YSLEER. The CDR3 nucleotides are TGCGCCAGCAGCCAAGATCGAAGGGGCTCTGGAAACACCATATATTTT. It is translated as CASSQDRRGSGNTIYF.

The rearrangement uses TRBV5-1 and TRBJ1-5; D not resolved. CDR1 is SGHRS and CDR2 is YFSETQ in the germline V gene. This CDR3 spans 15 amino acids. V lost 4 bases and J lost 0, with 11 bases in between. CDR3 DNA: TGCGCCAGCAGCGCCGGCGGAGGTAGCAATCAGCCCCAGCATTTT. Encoded protein: CASSAGGGSNQPQHF.

This clone was seen once. The chain recombines TRBV9 with TRBJ2-1; no reliable D call. The ends were cut back, 0 bases at V and 2 bases at J, with 9 bases in the middle. The CDR3 spans 15 residues. Germline CDR1 and CDR2: SGDLS and YYNGEE. CDR3 coding DNA: TGTGCCAGCAGCGTAGTGGGTTCAACCTACAATGAGCAGTTCTTC. Residues: CASSVVGSTYNEQFF.

This chain connects TRBV7-2 to TRBJ1-1; D call uncertain. Looked up from germline, CDR1 is SGHTA and CDR2 is FQGNSA. Trimming stripped 1 base from V and 2 bases from J, with 8 bases between. The CDR3 length is 14 residues. CDR3 nucleotides: TGTGCCAGCAGCTTAGGGAGGTCTAACACTGAAGCTTTCTTT. It yields the protein CASSLGRSNTEAFF. Together with reference TRBV7-2 and TRBJ1-1, the CDR3 gives the full variable domain: GAGVSQSPSNKVTEKGKDVELRCDPISGHTALYWYRQSLGQGLEFLIYFQGNSAPDKSGLPSDRFSAERTGGSVSTLTIQRTQQEDSAVYLCASSLGRSNTEAFFGQGTRLTVV.

The chain couples TRBV11-1 to TRBJ2-3, with TRBD2 as a possible D gene (5 bases). With 1 base removed from V and 0 bases from J, the gap between germline ends came to 11 bases. The CDR3 has 16 residues. Germline V gives CDR1 SGHAT, CDR2 FQDESV (reference sequence). The CDR3 nucleotides are TGTGCCAGCAGCTTAGTGGGAAGCGGCAGCACAGATACGCAGTATTTT. Protein product: CASSLVGSGSTDTQYF.

The CDR3 DNA reads as TGTGCCACCAGTGATGACAGGTTCAATCAGCCCCAGCATTTT. This translates into CATSDDRFNQPQHF. The rearrangement links TRBV24-1 to TRBJ1-5; the D gene is possibly TRBD1 (6 bases). V shed 3 bases and J shed 3 bases, with 8 bases lying between them. In germline, CDR1 is KGHDR, CDR2 SFDVKD. CDR3 length: 14 residues.